This T cell receptor beta chain was retrieved from a study of response to subunit inactivated influenza vaccine. In germline, CDR1 is LGHNA, CDR2 YNFKEQ. CDR3 size: 15 residues. V lost 0 bases and J 2 bases, leaving 9 bases between the germline ends. TCRdb analysed the RT-PCR reads with MiXCR anew, one entry per CDR3 protein. This table holds 630,000 or so distinct CDR3 sequences, 15% to 19% found once. J is TRBJ2-3 and V is TRBV4-2; D remains unclear. This specimen consisted of PBMCs from blood, obtained roughly 12 days after vaccination. The TCR originated in a man in his forties or fifties who received an inactivated influenza vaccine. The CDR3 here is CASSQDLVNTDTQYF. As DNA, the CDR3 is TGTGCCAGCAGCCAAGATCTTGTCAACACAGATACGCAGTATTTT.